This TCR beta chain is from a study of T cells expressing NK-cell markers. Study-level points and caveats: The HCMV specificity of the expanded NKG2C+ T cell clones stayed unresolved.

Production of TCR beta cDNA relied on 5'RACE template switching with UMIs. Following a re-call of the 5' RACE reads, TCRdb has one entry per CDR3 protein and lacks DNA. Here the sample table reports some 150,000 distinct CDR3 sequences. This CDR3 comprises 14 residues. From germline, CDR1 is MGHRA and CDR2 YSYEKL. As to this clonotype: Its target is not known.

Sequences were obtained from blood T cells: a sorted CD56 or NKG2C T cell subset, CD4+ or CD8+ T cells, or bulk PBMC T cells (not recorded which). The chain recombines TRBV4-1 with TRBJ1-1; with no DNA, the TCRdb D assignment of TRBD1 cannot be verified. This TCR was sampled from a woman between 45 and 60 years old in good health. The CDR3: CASSHDKGSGIAFF.